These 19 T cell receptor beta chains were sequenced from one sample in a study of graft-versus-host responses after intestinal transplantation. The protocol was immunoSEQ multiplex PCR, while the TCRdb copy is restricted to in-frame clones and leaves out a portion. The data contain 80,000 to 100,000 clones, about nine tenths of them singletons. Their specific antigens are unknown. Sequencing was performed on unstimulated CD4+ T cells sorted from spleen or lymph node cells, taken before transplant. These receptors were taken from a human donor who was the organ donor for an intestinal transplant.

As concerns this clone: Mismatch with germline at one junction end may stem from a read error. CDR3 DNA sequence: TGCGCCAGCAGCCAAGATGGACAGGGGTATGCCTACACCTTC. It translates to CASSQDGQGYAYTF. The chain carries TRBV4-1 and TRBJ1-2; 9 bases agree with TRBD1. CDR3 length: 14 residues. Germline CDR1 MGHRA, CDR2 YSYEKL.

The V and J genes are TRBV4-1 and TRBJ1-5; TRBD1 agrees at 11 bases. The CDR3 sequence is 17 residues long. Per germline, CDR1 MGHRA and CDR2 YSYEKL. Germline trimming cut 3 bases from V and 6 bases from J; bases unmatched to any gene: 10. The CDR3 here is CASSQGLRDRGVQPQHF. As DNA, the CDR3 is TGCGCCAGCAGCCAGGGCCTGCGGGACAGGGGGGTTCAGCCCCAGCATTTT.

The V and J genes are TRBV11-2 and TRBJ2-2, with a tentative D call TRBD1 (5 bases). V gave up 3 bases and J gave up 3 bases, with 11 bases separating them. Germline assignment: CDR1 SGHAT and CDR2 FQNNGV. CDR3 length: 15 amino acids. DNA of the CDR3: TGTGCCAGCAGCTTCAGGGTCCTGGACACCGGGGAGCTGTTTTTT. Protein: CASSFRVLDTGELFF.

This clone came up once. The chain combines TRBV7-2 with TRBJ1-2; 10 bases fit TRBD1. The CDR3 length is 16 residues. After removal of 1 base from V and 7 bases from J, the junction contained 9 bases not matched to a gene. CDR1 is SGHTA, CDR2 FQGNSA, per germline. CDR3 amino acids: CASSLVWGDRGSGYTF. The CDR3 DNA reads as TGTGCCAGCAGCTTAGTATGGGGGGACAGGGGCTCTGGCTACACCTTC.

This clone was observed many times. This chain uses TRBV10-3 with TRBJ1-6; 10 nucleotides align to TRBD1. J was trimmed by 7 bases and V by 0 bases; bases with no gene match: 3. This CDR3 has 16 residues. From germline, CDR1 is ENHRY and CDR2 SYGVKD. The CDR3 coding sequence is TGTGCCATCAGTGAGTCTGGGGACAGGGGAAATTCACCCCTCCACTTT. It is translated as CAISESGDRGNSPLHF.

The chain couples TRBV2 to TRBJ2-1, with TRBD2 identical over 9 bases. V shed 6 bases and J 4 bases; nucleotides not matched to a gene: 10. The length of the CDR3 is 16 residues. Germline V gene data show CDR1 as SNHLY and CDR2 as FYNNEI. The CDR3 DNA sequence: TGTGCCAGCAGCCCGTGGCGGGGGGGCCTGTACAATGAGCAGTTCTTC. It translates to CASSPWRGGLYNEQFF.

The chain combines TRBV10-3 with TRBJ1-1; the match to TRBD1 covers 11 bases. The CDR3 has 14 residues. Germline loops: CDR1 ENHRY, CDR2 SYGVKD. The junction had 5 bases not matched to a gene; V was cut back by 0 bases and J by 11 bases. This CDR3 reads CAISESWTGGVAFF. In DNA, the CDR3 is TGTGCCATCAGTGAGTCCTGGACAGGGGGCGTCGCTTTCTTT.

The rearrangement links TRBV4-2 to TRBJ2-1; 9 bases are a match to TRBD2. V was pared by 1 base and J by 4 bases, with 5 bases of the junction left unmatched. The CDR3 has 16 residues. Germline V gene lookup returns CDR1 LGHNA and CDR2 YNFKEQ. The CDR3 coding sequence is TGTGCCAGCAGCCAAGTGCAGCGGGGGGTTTACAATGAGCAGTTCTTC. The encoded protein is CASSQVQRGVYNEQFF.

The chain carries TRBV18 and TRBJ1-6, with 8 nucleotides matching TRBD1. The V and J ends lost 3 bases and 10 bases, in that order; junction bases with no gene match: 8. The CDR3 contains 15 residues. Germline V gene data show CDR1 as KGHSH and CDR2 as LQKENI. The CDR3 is CASSPKDRVISPLHF. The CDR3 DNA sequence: TGTGCCAGCTCACCTAAGGACAGGGTGATCTCACCCCTCCACTTT.

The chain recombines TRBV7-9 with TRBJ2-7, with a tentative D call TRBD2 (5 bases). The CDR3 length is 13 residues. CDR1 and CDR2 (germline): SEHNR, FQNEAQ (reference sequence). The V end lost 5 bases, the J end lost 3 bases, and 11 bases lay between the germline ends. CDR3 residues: CASSPLEVYEQYF. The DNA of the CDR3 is TGTGCCAGCAGCCCCCTGGAGGTCTACGAGCAGTACTTC.

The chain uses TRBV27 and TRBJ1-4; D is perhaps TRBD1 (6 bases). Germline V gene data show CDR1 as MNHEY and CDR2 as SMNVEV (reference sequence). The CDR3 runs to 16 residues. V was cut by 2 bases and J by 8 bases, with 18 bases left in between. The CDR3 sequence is CASSLGSRGWDEKLFF. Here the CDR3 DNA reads TGTGCCAGCAGTTTAGGATCCAGGGGCTGGGACGAAAAACTGTTTTTT. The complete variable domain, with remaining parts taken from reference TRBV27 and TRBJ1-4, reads EAQVTQNPRYLITVTGKKLTVTCSQNMNHEYMSWYRQDPGLGLRQIYYSMNVEVTDKGDVPEGYKVSRKEKRNFPLILESPSPNQTSLYFCASSLGSRGWDEKLFFGSGTQLSVL.

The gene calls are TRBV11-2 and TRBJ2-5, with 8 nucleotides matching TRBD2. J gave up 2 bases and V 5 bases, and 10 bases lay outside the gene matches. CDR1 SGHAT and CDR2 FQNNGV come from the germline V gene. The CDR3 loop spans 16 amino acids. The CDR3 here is CASSPPGRGEQETQYF. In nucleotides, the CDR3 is TGTGCCAGCAGCCCCCCGGGGCGGGGGGAACAAGAGACCCAGTACTTC.

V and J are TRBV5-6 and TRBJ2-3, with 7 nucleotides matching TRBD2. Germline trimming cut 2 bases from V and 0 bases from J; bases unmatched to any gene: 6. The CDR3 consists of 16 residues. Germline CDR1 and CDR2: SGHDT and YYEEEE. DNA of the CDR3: TGTGCCAGCAGCTTCCAACTAGCGCTAAGCACAGATACGCAGTATTTT. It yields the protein CASSFQLALSTDTQYF.

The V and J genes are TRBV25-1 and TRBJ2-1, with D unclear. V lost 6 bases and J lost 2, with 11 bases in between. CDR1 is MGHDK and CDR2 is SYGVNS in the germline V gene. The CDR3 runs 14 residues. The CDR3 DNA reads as TGTGCCAGCAGCAAGTTGCGGACCTACAATGAGCAGTTCTTC. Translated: CASSKLRTYNEQFF.

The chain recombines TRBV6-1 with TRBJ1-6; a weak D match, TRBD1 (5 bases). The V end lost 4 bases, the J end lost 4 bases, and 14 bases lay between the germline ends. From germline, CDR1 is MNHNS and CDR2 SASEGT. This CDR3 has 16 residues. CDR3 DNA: TGTGCCAGCAGTGGCGACAGCTATGTATATAATTCACCCCTCCACTTT. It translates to CASSGDSYVYNSPLHF.

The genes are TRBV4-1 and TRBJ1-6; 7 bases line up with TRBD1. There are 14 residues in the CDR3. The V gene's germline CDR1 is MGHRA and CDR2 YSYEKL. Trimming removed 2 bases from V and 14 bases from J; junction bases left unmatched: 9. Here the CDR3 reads CASSQPGQSLALHF. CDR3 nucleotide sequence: TGCGCCAGCAGCCAACCGGGACAGAGTCTGGCCCTCCACTTT.

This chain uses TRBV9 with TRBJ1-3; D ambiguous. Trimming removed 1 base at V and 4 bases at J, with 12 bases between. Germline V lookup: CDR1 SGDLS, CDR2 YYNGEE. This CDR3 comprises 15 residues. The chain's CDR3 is CASSVSWAVGNTIYF. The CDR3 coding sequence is TGTGCCAGCAGCGTATCGTGGGCAGTCGGAAACACCATATATTTT.

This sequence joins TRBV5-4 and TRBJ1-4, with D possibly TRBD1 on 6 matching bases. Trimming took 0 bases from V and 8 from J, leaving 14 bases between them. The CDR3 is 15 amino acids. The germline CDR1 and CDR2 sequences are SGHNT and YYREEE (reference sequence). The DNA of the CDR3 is TGTGCCAGCAGCTTGGCTGGGGGGGCAGGGGAAAAACTGTTTTTT. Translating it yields CASSLAGGAGEKLFF.

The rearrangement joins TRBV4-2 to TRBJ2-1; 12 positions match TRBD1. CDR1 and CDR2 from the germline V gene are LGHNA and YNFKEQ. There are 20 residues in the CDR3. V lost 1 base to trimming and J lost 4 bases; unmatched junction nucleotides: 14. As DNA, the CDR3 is TGTGCCAGCAGCCAAGCGGGGACAGGGGGCCTCCTTACTCCTTACAATGAGCAGTTCTTC. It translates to CASSQAGTGGLLTPYNEQFF.